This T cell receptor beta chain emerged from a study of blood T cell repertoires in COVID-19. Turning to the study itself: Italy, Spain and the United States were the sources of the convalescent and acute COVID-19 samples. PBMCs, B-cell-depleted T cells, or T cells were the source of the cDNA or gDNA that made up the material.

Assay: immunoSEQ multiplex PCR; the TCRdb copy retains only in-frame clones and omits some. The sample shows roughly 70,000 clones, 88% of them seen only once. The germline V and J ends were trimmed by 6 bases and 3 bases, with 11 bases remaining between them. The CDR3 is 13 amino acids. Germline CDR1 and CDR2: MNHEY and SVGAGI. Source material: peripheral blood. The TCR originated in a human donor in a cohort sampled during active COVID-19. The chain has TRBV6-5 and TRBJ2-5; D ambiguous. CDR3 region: CASSNTAEETQYF. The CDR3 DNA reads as TGTGCCAGCAGCAACACAGCTGAAGAGACCCAGTACTTC.